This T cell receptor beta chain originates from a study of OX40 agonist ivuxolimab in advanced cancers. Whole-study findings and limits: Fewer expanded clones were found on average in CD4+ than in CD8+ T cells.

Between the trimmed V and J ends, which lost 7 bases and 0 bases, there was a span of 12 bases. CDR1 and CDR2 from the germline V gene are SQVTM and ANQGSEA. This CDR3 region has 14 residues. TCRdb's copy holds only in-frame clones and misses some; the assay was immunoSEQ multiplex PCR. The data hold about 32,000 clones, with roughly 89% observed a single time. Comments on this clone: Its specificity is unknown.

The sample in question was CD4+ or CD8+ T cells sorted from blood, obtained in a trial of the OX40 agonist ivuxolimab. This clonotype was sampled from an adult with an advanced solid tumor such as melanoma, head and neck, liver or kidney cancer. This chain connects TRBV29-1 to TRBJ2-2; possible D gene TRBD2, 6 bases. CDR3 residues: CSAQGLANTGELFF. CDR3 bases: TGCAGCGCCCAGGGACTCGCGAACACCGGGGAGCTGTTTTTT.